A single sample gave rise to the 28 T cell receptor beta chains below, sequenced in a study of blood T cell repertoires in COVID-19. Profiled with immunoSEQ multiplex PCR; TCRdb holds only in-frame clones, not every one. Of about 230,000 clones in the sample, over 80% were seen once. Input material: peripheral blood. These receptors were collected from a man in his forties or fifties with acute or convalescent COVID-19.

V is TRBV5-1 and J is TRBJ2-7; 7 bases match TRBD1. There are 12 residues in the CDR3. With 2 bases clipped from V and 6 bases from J, the junction kept 2 bases outside the gene matches. Per germline, CDR1 SGHRS and CDR2 YFSETQ. Here the CDR3 DNA reads TGCGCCAGCAGCTTACAGGGGTTCGAGCAGTACTTC. It translates to CASSLQGFEQYF.

V gene TRBV6-2 or TRBV6-3 combines with J gene TRBJ1-6; the match to TRBD1 covers 7 bases. Trimming at V came to 4 bases and at J to 7 bases, leaving 4 bases not matched to a gene. Germline assignment: CDR1 MNHEY and CDR2 SVGEGT. There are 14 residues in the CDR3. CDR3 sequence (DNA): TGTGCCAGCAGTTTACCGGGACAGAATTCACCCCTCCACTTT. Its protein product is CASSLPGQNSPLHF.

The chain links TRBV28 to TRBJ2-5, with 8 bases fitting TRBD2. The CDR3 is 15 amino acids. CDR1 and CDR2 from the germline V gene are MDHEN and SYDVKM. Trimming cost V 5 bases and J 6 bases; bases outside gene matches: 11. The CDR3 loop reads CASSPGLVGSKTQYF. The DNA of the CDR3 is TGTGCCAGCAGTCCGGGACTAGTCGGCTCGAAGACCCAGTACTTC.

J is TRBJ2-3 and V is TRBV6-2 or TRBV6-3; 11 bases map to TRBD2. The CDR3 extends over 15 amino acids. Germline V lookup: CDR1 MNHEY, CDR2 SVGEGT. The ends lost 6 bases at V and 1 base at J; junction bases unmatched: 3. CDR3 sequence (DNA): TGTGCCAGCAGCCGACTAGCGGGGCGCACAGATACGCAGTATTTT. The encoded protein is CASSRLAGRTDTQYF.

The chain uses TRBV7-2 and TRBJ2-5; 7 nucleotides agree with TRBD2. CDR3 size: 13 residues. Trimming took 7 bases from V and 6 from J; bases not matched to a gene: 8. CDR1 is SGHTA and CDR2 is FQGNSA in the germline V gene. The CDR3 reads CASMGGSGKTQYF. CDR3 nucleotides: TGTGCCAGCATGGGCGGGAGTGGAAAGACCCAGTACTTC.

The V and J genes are TRBV11-3 and TRBJ1-1; possible D gene TRBD1, 5 bases. V was shortened by 11 bases and J by 0 bases, with 22 bases between the two germline ends. From germline, CDR1 is SGHNT and CDR2 YENEEA. This CDR3 region has 16 residues. CDR3 in DNA: TGTGCCCCTCGGCAGGGTAAGTGGGGCATGAACACTGAAGCTTTCTTT. Protein product: CAPRQGKWGMNTEAFF.

DNA for the CDR3: TGTGCCAGCAGCCCCAGGGGGCGAGTGAACACTGAAGCTTTCTTT. It encodes CASSPRGRVNTEAFF. V and J are TRBV7-8 and TRBJ1-1; 8 nucleotides agree with TRBD1. Germline V lookup: CDR1 SGHVS, CDR2 FQNEAQ. J gave up 0 bases and V 5 bases, and 5 bases lay outside the gene matches. The CDR3 totals 15 residues.

This clone appeared a single time. The same CDR3 can be traced to other DNA sequences in this sample. This chain joins TRBV5-5 and TRBJ1-2, with D maybe TRBD1 (5 bases). Germline CDR1 and CDR2: SGHKS and YYEKEE (reference sequence). The ends were cut back, 4 bases at V and 4 bases at J, with 8 bases in the middle. The CDR3 contains 12 residues. The CDR3 spells CASSLDSYGYTF. In nucleotides, the CDR3 is TGTGCCAGCAGCCTCGACAGCTATGGCTACACCTTC.

V usage is TRBV29-1 and J usage is TRBJ1-3, with a tentative D call TRBD1 (5 bases). CDR3 length: 13 residues. The V end lost 6 bases, the J end lost 2 bases, and 11 bases lay between the germline ends. CDR1 is SQVTM and CDR2 is ANQGSEA in the germline V gene. The CDR3: CSVLQGAGNTIYF. The CDR3 bases are TGCAGCGTACTTCAGGGCGCTGGAAACACCATATATTTT.

The chain is built from TRBV7-2 and TRBJ2-5; D remains ambiguous. V lost 5 bases, J lost 4 bases, and 23 bases lay in between. Germline CDR1 and CDR2: SGHTA and FQGNSA. The CDR3 is made up of 17 amino acids. This CDR3 is CASSLRGVPRDPETQYF. The DNA for the CDR3 is TGTGCCAGCAGCCTTCGAGGCGTACCAAGAGACCCAGAGACCCAGTACTTC.

J is TRBJ2-2 and V is TRBV19; D is possibly TRBD1 (6 bases). This CDR3 has 15 amino acids. V was shortened by 4 bases and J by 5 bases, with 14 bases between the two germline ends. The germline V gene encodes CDR1 LNHDA and CDR2 SQIVND (reference sequence). CDR3 amino acids: CASSKAGVLTGELFF. The CDR3 nucleotides read TGTGCCAGTAGTAAGGCAGGGGTTCTTACCGGGGAGCTGTTTTTT.

The genes are TRBV27 and TRBJ1-3; no clear D. The CDR3 extends over 13 amino acids. Germline values: CDR1 MNHEY, CDR2 SMNVEV (reference sequence). V lost 6 bases, J lost 1 base, and 7 bases lay in between. The CDR3 loop is CASRDFSGNTIYF. The CDR3 nucleotides read TGTGCCAGCAGAGACTTTTCTGGAAACACCATATATTTT.

This rearrangement joins TRBV7-9 to TRBJ1-2; unclear D gene. V gave up 0 bases and J gave up 6 bases, with 11 bases separating them. This CDR3 is 14 amino acids long. CDR1 SEHNR and CDR2 FQNEAQ come from the germline V gene (reference sequence). The DNA of the CDR3 is TGTGCCAGCAGCTTAGCTAATGGAGCGAATGGCTACACCTTC. Translation gives CASSLANGANGYTF.

This clone was picked up one time. The V gene is TRBV19, the J gene TRBJ2-6; 15 bases align to TRBD2. The J segment lost 4 bases and the V segment lost 10 bases, leaving 23 bases of the junction unmatched. Germline V lookup: CDR1 LNHDA, CDR2 SQIVND (reference sequence). CDR3 length: 22 amino acids. The CDR3 bases are TGTGCCACCCACCTTGACGGGACTAGCGGGAGGCGCCGACCCTCCGGGGCCAACGTCCTGACTTTC. Its protein is CATHLDGTSGRRRPSGANVLTF.

As for this clone: The DNA is omitted, as the CDR3 cannot be located on it reliably, and the CDR3 follows TCRdb's listing. V usage is TRBV4-1 and J usage is TRBJ1-1; no check of the table's D call, TRBD1, against the DNA was made. Germline V gives CDR1 MGHRA, CDR2 YSYEKL. The CDR3 totals 13 residues, both ends included. The chain's CDR3 is CASRPSGQGEAFF.

This clone occurred once. The CDR3 nucleotides read TGTGCCAGCAGGACCGGGACAGGGGAAGAGACCCAGTACTTC. It translates to CASRTGTGEETQYF. The chain carries TRBV6-5 and TRBJ2-5, with 10 bases aligning to TRBD1. V was pared by 6 bases and J by 3 bases, with 4 bases of the junction left unmatched. Germline V gives CDR1 MNHEY, CDR2 SVGAGI. CDR3 length equals 14 residues.

The chain employs TRBV27 and TRBJ1-2, with a possible D match to TRBD1 (5 bases). Trimming cost V 2 bases and J 3 bases, with 19 bases left between them. CDR1 and CDR2 from the germline V gene are MNHEY and SMNVEV (reference sequence). CDR3 length: 17 residues. The CDR3 DNA sequence: TGTGCCAGCAGTTTACGGAAAGGATCGGGGGTCCACTATGGCTACACCTTC. This translates into CASSLRKGSGVHYGYTF.

The chain carries TRBV9 and TRBJ1-2, with D uncertain. The V gene's germline CDR1 is SGDLS and CDR2 YYNGEE. The ends were cut back, 0 bases at V and 2 bases at J, with 11 bases in the middle. This CDR3 spans 15 amino acids. This CDR3 reads CASSVGWEANYGYTF. The CDR3 DNA sequence: TGTGCCAGCAGCGTAGGATGGGAGGCGAACTATGGCTACACCTTC.

The rearrangement uses TRBV19 and TRBJ2-3, with a possible D match to TRBD1 (5 bases). The CDR3 is 14 amino acids. The V end lost 10 bases, the J end lost 1 base, and 15 bases lay between the germline ends. CDR1 is LNHDA and CDR2 is SQIVND in the germline V gene (reference sequence). The DNA for the CDR3 is TGTGCCACCTCTGGGCAGGGCCGCACAGATACGCAGTATTTT. This gives the protein CATSGQGRTDTQYF.

The chain uses TRBV6-5 and TRBJ1-1; 7 nucleotides line up with TRBD1. CDR3 length equals 13 residues. Germline V gene lookup returns CDR1 MNHEY and CDR2 SVGAGI. Trimming took 5 bases from V and 7 from J; bases not matched to a gene: 7. The DNA of the CDR3 is TGTGCCAGCAGTAGGGGACAGTCGAATGAAGCTTTCTTT. It is translated as CASSRGQSNEAFF.

The rearrangement joins TRBV3-1 (or the pseudogene TRBV3-2) to TRBJ1-2; 7 nucleotides line up with TRBD1. The trim removed 4 bases at V and 6 bases at J, leaving 11 bases unmatched. This CDR3 is 15 amino acids long. Germline-derived CDR1 and CDR2 are LGHDT and YNNKEL (reference sequence). Here the CDR3 DNA reads TGTGCCAGCAGCCGGTCACAGAGACAGGGACATGGCTACACCTTC. It is translated as CASSRSQRQGHGYTF.

This clone was observed once. This sequence joins TRBV27 and TRBJ1-6; possible D gene TRBD1, 6 bases. This CDR3 contains 15 residues. Trimming cost V 5 bases and J 7 bases, with 15 bases left between them. Germline CDR1 is MNHEY and CDR2 is SMNVEV (reference sequence). The CDR3: CASSARQDGNSPLHF. The CDR3 DNA is TGTGCCAGCAGTGCGAGACAGGACGGCAATTCACCCCTCCACTTT.

V usage is TRBV28 and J usage is TRBJ1-2, with 12 bases identical to TRBD1. The J segment lost 8 bases and the V segment lost 10 bases, leaving 14 bases of the junction unmatched. Germline lookup yields CDR1 MDHEN and CDR2 SYDVKM. The CDR3 extends over 15 amino acids. The CDR3 nucleotides are TGTGCCACTCCGGGACAGGGGGCGGTCCAAGGGGGCTACACCTTC. Protein sequence: CATPGQGAVQGGYTF.

The J gene is TRBJ2-3, the V gene TRBV3-1 (or the pseudogene TRBV3-2), with 7 bases aligning to TRBD1. Trimming removed 6 bases from V and 0 bases from J; junction bases left unmatched: 24. Germline assignment: CDR1 LGHDT and CDR2 YNNKEL (reference sequence). The CDR3 sequence is 21 residues long. This CDR3 is CASRPLTGESFGVSSTDTQYF. The CDR3 nucleotides are TGTGCCAGCAGACCTCTTACAGGGGAGTCTTTCGGGGTTTCTAGCACAGATACGCAGTATTTT.

The gene calls are TRBV2 and TRBJ1-5; D unresolved. The ends were cut back, 4 bases at V and 1 base at J, with 8 bases in the middle. Germline V gene sequence: CDR1 SNHLY, CDR2 FYNNEI. The CDR3 covers 14 residues. The CDR3 protein is CASSGLRSNQPQHF. DNA for the CDR3: TGTGCCAGCAGTGGGTTGAGGAGCAATCAGCCCCAGCATTTT.

The chain is built from TRBV19 and TRBJ2-1; maybe TRBD2 (6 bases). The germline gives CDR1 LNHDA, CDR2 SQIVND (reference sequence). The CDR3 spans 14 residues. Trimming left V 5 bases short and J 0 bases short, with 8 bases between. The CDR3 DNA reads TGTGCCAGTAGTGTGGGGGGCTCCTACAATGAGCAGTTCTTC. Its translation: CASSVGGSYNEQFF.

This clone was seen a handful of times. V and J are TRBV7-8 and TRBJ1-2, with a tentative D call TRBD1 (6 bases). V lost 1 base and J 6 bases, leaving 9 bases between the germline ends. Germline V gene sequence: CDR1 SGHVS, CDR2 FQNEAQ. The CDR3 is 13 residues long. CDR3: CASSLVQGDGYTF. DNA for the CDR3: TGTGCCAGCAGCTTAGTACAGGGAGATGGCTACACCTTC.

The J gene is TRBJ1-2, the V gene TRBV5-1; perhaps TRBD1 as D (6 bases). The CDR3 length is 13 residues. CDR1 SGHRS and CDR2 YFSETQ come from the germline V gene. Trimming removed 4 bases at V and 5 bases at J, with 12 bases between. CDR3 sequence: CASSQPGQYGYTF. CDR3 nucleotide sequence: TGCGCCAGCAGCCAGCCTGGACAGTATGGCTACACCTTC.